The source of this T cell receptor beta chain is a study of blood T cell repertoires in COVID-19. Authors' data handling: Reference gene primer amplification gave estimated nucleated cell counts. TCRdb's table, derived via immunoSEQ multiplex PCR, lists solely in-frame clones and lacks some. V and J calls and clone size are those listed in that table; D and trimming were worked out from the DNA. The repertoire holds 59,000 or so clones, with less than 85% as singletons. Germline CDR1 reads SQVTM; CDR2 reads ANQGSEA. The CDR3 runs 10 residues. V lost 4 bases and J lost 7, with 7 bases in between. The origin of this receptor is a human donor in a cohort sampled during active COVID-19. The specimen was peripheral blood. The chain combines TRBV29-1 with TRBJ1-2; a possible D gene is TRBD1 (5 bases). CDR3 sequence reads: CSVVGAGYTF. For the CDR3, the DNA is TGCAGCGTTGTAGGGGCTGGCTACACCTTC.